This T cell receptor beta chain appears in the sequencing data of a study of shared clonotypes between healthy human individuals. V lost 5 bases and J lost 4, with 13 bases in between. This CDR3 contains 14 residues. CDR1 and CDR2 (germline): MDHEN, SYDVKM. With regard to this clone: Its matching antigen is unknown.

Here immunoSEQ multiplex PCR was the method, and the copy in TCRdb shows in-frame clones only, minus some. The sample yields about 1.1 million clones, roughly 77% seen once. Study findings and constraints: Generally, naive subsets came out with larger estimated richness than memory subsets.

This receptor was obtained from a man younger than 35 in good health. Some clones in this sample may be carry-over from other donors' samples. The rearrangement joins TRBV28 to TRBJ2-3, with D perhaps TRBD2 (5 bases). The sequenced sample consisted of memory CD4+ T cells from PBMCs. The subset was: CD45RA-negative fraction. CDR3 residues: CASSPPAGADTQYF. Here the CDR3 DNA reads TGTGCCAGCAGTCCCCCGGCCGGGGCAGATACGCAGTATTTT.